This T cell receptor beta chain was obtained from a study of blood T cell repertoires in COVID-19. Turning to the study itself: Whether acute or convalescent, the COVID-19 samples came from the United States, Italy and Spain. Nucleic acid was either cDNA or gDNA, and it came from T cells, B-cell-depleted T cells, or PBMCs.

Per the original methods: Reference gene primer amplification in the assay estimated nucleated cell counts. Measured with immunoSEQ multiplex PCR; TCRdb has only the in-frame clones, and not every one. That table furnishes V, J and clone size, whereas the DNA furnished D and trimming. The repertoire has approximately 150,000 clones, 90% to 95% of them found once; the top ten carry 2%. Germline loops: CDR1 KGHSH, CDR2 LQKENI. This CDR3 is 16 amino acids long. V dropped 1 base and J dropped 2 bases, with 12 bases sitting between them. Patients of the Seattle cohort, enrolled during active infection, were followed longitudinally.

Sample: peripheral blood. The receptor was isolated from a woman aged 55-69 years with COVID-19, enrolled during active disease. The chain joins TRBV18 to TRBJ1-3; tentative D call: TRBD1 (6 bases). The CDR3 region is CASSPQANRAGNTIYF. CDR3 sequence (DNA): TGTGCCAGCTCACCACAGGCAAACAGGGCTGGAAACACCATATATTTT. Full variable domain (outside the CDR3, taken from reference TRBV18 and TRBJ1-3): NAGVMQNPRHLVRRRGQEARLRCSPMKGHSHVYWYRQLPEEGLKFMVYLQKENIIDESGMPKERFSAEFPKEGPSILRIQQVVRGDSAAYFCASSPQANRAGNTIYFGEGSWLTVV.